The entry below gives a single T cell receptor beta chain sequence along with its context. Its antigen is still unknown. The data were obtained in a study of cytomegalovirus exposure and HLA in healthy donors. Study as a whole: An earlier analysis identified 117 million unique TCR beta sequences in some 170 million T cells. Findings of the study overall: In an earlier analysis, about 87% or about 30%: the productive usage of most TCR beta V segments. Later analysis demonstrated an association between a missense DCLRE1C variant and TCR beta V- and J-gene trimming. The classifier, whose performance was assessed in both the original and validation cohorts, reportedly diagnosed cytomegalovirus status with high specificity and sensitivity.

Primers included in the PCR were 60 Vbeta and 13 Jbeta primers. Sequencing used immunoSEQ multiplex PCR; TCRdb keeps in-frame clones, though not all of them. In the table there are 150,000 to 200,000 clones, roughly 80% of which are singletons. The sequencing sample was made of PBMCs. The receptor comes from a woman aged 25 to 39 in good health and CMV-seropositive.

CDR3 protein: CASSPAGSYEQYF. The CDR3 DNA is TGTGCCAGCAGTCCAGCGGGGTCCTACGAGCAGTACTTC. The chain combines TRBV27 with TRBJ2-7; 7 bases are a match to TRBD2. Germline lookup yields CDR1 MNHEY and CDR2 SMNVEV (reference sequence). With V trimmed by 5 bases and J by 1 base, 2 bases remained unmatched. This CDR3 is 13 amino acids long.